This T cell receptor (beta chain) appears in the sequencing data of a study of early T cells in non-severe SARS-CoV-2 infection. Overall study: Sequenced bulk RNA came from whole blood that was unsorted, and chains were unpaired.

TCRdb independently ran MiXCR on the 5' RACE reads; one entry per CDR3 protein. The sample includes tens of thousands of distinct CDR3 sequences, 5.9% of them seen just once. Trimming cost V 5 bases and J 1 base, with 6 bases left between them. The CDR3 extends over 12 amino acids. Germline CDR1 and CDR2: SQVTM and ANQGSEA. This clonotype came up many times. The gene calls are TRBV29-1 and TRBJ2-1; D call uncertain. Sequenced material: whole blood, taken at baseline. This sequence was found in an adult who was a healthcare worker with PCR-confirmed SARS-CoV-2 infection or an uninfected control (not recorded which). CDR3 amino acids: CSVSASYNEQFF. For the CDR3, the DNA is TGCAGCGTTAGCGCTTCCTACAATGAGCAGTTCTTC.